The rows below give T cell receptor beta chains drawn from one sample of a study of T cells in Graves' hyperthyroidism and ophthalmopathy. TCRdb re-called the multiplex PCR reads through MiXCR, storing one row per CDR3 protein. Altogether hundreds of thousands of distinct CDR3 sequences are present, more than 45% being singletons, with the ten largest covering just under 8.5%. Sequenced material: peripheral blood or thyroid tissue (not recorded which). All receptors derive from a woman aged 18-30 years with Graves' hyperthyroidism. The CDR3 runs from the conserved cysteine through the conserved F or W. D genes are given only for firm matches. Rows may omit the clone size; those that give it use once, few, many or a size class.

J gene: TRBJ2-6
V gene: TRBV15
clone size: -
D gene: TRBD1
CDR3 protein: CATSRAGTGASGANVLTF
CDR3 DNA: TGTGCCACCAGCAGAGCCGGGACAGGGGCATCAGGGGCCAACGTCCTGACTTTC

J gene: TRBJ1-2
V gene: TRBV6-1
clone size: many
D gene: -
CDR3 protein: CAASGYTF
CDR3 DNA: TGTGCCGCGTCGGGCTACACCTTC

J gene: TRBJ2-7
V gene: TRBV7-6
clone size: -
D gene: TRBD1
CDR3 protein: CARQGGDEQYF
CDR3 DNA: TGTGCCCGACAGGGTGGAGACGAGCAGTACTTC

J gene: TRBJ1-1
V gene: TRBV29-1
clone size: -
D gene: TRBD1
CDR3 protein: CSVDRGTTEAFF
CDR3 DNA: TGCAGCGTGGACAGGGGGACCACTGAAGCTTTCTTT

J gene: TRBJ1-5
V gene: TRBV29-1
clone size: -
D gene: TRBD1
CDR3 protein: CSVEAGGVGQSQHF
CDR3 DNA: TGCAGCGTTGAAGCAGGGGGCGTTGGTCAGTCCCAGCATTTT

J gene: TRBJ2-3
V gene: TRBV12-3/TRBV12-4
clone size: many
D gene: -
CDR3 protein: CASSLTQERYF
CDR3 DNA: TGTGCCAGCAGTTTAACCCAGGAACGGTATTTT

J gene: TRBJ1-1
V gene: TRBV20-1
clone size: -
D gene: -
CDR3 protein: CSAPPGRRQDEAFF
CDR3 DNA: TGCAGTGCTCCCCCCGGCAGGAGGCAGGATGAAGCTTTCTTT

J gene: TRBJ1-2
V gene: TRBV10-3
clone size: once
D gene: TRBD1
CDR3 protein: CASLAGTAQYGYTF
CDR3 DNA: TGTGCCAGCTTAGCCGGGACAGCGCAATATGGCTACACCTTC

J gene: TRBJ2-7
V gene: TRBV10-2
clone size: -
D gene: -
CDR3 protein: CASRRNRAAYEQYF
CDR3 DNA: TGTGCCAGCAGGCGAAACAGGGCTGCCTACGAGCAGTACTTC

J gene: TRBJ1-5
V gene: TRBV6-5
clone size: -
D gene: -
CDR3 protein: CASSPGPGNNQPQHF
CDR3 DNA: TGTGCCAGCAGTCCAGGGCCAGGGAACAATCAGCCCCAGCATTTT

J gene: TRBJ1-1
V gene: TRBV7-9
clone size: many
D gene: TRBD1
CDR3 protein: CALFKGAVEAFF
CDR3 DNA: TGTGCCTTATTCAAGGGGGCGGTTGAAGCTTTCTTT

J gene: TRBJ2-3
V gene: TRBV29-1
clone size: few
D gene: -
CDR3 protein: CSVQAVTDTQYF
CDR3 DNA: TGCAGCGTACAGGCGGTCACAGATACGCAGTATTTT

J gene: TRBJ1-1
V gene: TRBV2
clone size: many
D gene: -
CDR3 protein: CASSDRGGNTEAFF
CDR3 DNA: TGTGCCAGCAGTGATAGGGGGGGCAACACTGAAGCTTTCTTT

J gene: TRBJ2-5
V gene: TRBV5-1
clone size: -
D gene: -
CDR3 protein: CASSLATQQVDQYF
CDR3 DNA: TGCGCCAGCAGCTTGGCCACACAGCAAGTGGACCAGTACTTC

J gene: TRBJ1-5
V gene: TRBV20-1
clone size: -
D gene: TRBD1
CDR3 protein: CSASPIDRDQPQHF
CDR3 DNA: TGCAGTGCTTCCCCCATCGACAGGGATCAGCCCCAGCATTTT

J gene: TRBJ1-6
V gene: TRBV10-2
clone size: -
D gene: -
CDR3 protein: CASSKNGYNSPLHF
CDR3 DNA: TGCGCCAGCTCAAAAAACGGCTATAATTCACCCCTCCACTTT

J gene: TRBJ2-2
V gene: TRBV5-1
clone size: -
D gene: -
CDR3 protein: CASSLASGRNTGELFF
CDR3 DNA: TGCGCCAGCAGCTTGGCGAGCGGAAGGAACACCGGGGAGCTGTTTTTT

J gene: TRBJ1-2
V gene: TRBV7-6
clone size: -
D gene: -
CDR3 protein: CASTPGHNYGYTF
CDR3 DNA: TGTGCCAGCACCCCCGGGCACAACTATGGCTACACCTTC

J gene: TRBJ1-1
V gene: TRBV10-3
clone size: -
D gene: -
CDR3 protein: CAISERGAGSTEAFF
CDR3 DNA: TGTGCCATCAGTGAGCGGGGGGCCGGGAGCACTGAAGCTTTCTTT

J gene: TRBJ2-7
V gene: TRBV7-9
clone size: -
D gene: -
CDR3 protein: CASSFRDSRTYEQYF
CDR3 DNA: TGTGCCAGCAGTTTTCGGGACTCCCGAACCTACGAGCAGTACTTC

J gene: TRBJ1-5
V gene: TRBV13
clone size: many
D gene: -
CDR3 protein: CASSLGFQPQHF
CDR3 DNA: TGTGCCAGCAGCTTAGGCTTTCAGCCCCAGCATTTT

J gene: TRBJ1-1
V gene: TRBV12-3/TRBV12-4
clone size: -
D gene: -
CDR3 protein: CASSSHLIGAEAFF
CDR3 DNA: TGTGCCAGCAGTTCACATCTAATCGGGGCTGAAGCTTTCTTT

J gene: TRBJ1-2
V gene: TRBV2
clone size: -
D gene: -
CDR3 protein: CATPRPQDGYTF
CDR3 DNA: TGTGCCACTCCCCGGCCCCAGGATGGCTACACCTTC

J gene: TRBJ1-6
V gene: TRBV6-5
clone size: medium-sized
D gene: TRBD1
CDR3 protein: CASSASGTGTSPLHF
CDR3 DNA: TGTGCCAGCAGCGCCTCCGGGACAGGGACTTCACCCCTCCACTTT

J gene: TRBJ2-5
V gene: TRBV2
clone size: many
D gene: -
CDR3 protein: CASTSEQETQYF
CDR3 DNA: TGTGCCAGCACGAGCGAGCAAGAGACCCAGTACTTC

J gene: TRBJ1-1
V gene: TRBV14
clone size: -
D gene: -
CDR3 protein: CASSQHLGGNTEAFF
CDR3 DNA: TGTGCCAGCAGCCAACACCTAGGGGGGAACACTGAAGCTTTCTTT

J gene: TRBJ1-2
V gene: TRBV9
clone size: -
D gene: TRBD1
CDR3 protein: CASSVADRGVYGYTF
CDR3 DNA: TGTGCCAGCAGCGTAGCTGACAGGGGCGTCTATGGCTACACCTTC

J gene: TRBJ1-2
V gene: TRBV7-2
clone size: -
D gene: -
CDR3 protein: CASSIGDYGHTF
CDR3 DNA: TGTGCCAGTAGTATTGGGGATTATGGCCACACCTTC

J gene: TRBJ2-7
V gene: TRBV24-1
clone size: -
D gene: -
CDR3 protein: CATSARGYEQYF
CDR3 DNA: TGTGCCACCAGTGCACGGGGCTACGAGCAGTACTTC

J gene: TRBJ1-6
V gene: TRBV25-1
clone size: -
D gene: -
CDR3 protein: CASSSMGPYTAYNSPLHF
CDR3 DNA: TGTGCCAGCAGTTCAATGGGACCGTACACAGCCTATAATTCACCCCTCCACTTT

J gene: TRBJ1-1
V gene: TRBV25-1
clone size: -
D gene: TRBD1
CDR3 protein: CASGPGGWGTEAFF
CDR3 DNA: TGTGCCAGCGGCCCAGGGGGCTGGGGAACTGAAGCTTTCTTT

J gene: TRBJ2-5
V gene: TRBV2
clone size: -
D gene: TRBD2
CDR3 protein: CASSLWTSGLQETQYF
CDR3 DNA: TGTGCCAGCAGTTTATGGACTAGCGGTCTCCAAGAGACCCAGTACTTC

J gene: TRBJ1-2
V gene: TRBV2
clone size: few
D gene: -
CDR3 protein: CASSFGEGSGYTF
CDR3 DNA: TGTGCCAGCAGTTTTGGGGAGGGATCTGGCTACACCTTC

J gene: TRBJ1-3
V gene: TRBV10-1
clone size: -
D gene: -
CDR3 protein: CAGSTGVGNTIYF
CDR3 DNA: TGCGCCGGCAGTACCGGGGTTGGAAACACCATATATTTT

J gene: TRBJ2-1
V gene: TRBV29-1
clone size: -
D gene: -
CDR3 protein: CSVEDGRRYNEQFF
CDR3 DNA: TGCAGCGTTGAAGACGGGAGAAGGTACAATGAGCAGTTCTTC

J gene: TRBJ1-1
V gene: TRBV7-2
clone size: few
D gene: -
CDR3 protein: CASSQGAGENTEAFF
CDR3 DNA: TGCGCCAGCAGCCAAGGGGCAGGGGAGAACACTGAAGCTTTCTTT

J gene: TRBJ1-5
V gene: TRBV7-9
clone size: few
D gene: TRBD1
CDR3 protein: CASSHTGGQPQHF
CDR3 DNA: TGTGCCAGCAGCCATACAGGGGGCCAGCCCCAGCATTTT

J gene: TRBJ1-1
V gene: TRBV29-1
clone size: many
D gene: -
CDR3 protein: CSVEGTREAFF
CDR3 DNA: TGCAGCGTTGAAGGTACAAGGGAAGCTTTCTTT

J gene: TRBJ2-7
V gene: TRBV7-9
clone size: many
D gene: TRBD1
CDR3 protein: CASSFAQGAPSEQYF
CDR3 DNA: TGTGCCAGCAGTTTCGCTCAGGGGGCGCCGAGCGAGCAGTACTTC

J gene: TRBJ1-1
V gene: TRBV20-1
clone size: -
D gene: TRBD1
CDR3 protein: CSALTGGAEEAFF
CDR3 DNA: TGCAGTGCTTTAACAGGGGGCGCGGAGGAAGCTTTCTTT

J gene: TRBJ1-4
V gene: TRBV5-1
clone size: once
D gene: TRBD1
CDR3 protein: CASSSRTGEYEKLFF
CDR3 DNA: TGCGCCAGCAGCTCGAGAACAGGGGAGTATGAAAAACTGTTTTTT

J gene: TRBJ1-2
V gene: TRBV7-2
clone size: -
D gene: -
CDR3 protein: CASSTDRWIYGYTF
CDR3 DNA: TGTGCCAGCAGCACTGACAGGTGGATCTATGGCTACACCTTC

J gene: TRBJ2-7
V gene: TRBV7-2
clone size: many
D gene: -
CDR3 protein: CASSNRGDYEQYF
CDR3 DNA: TGTGCCAGCAGCAACCGGGGCGACTACGAGCAGTACTTC

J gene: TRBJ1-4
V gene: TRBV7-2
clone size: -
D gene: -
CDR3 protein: CASSLSLGMEEKLFF
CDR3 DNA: TGTGCCAGCAGCTTGAGTCTAGGGATGGAAGAAAAACTGTTTTTT

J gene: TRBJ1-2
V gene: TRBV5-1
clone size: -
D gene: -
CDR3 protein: CASRMDFYGYTF
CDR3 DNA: TGCGCCAGCAGAATGGATTTCTATGGCTACACCTTC

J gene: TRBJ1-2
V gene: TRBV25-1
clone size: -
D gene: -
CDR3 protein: CAGPQGPDGYTF
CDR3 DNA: TGTGCTGGCCCTCAGGGCCCCGATGGCTACACCTTC

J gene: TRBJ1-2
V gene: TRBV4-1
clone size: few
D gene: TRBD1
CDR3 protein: CASSPTGQGAYGYTF
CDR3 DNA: TGTGCCAGCAGCCCTACCGGACAGGGAGCTTATGGCTACACCTTC

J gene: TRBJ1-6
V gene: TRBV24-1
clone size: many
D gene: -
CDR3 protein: CATRTVLNSPLHF
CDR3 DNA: TGTGCCACCAGGACAGTCCTCAATTCACCCCTCCACTTT